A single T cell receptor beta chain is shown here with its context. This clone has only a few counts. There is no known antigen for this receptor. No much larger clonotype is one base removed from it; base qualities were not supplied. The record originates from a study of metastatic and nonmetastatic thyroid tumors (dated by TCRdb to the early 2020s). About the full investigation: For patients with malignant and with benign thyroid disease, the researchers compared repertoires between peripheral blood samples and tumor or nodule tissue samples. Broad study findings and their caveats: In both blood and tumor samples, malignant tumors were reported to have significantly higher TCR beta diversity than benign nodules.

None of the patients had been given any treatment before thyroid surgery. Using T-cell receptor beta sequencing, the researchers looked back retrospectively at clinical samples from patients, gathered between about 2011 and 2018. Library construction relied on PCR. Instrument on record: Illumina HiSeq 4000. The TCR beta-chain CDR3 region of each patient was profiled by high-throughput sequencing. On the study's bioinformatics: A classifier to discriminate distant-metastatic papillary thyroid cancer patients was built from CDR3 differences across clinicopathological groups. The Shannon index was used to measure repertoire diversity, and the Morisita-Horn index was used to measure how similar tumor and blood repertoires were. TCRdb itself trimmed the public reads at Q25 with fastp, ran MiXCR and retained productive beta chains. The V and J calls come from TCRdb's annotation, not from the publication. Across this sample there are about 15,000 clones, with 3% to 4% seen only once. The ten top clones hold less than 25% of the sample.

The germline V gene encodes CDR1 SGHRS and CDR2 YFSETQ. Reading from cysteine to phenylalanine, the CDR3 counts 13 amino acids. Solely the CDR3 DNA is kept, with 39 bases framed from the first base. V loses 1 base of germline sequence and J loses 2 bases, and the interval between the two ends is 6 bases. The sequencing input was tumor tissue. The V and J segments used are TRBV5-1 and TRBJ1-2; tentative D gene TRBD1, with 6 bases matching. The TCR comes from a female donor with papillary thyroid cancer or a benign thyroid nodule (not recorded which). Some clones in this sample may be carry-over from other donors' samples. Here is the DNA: TGCGCCAGCAGCTTGAGGGGGAACTATGGCTACACCTTC. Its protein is CASSLRGNYGYTF. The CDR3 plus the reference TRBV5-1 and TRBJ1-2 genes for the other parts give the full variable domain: KAGVTQTPRYLIKTRGQQVTLSCSPISGHRSVSWYQQTPGQGLQFLFEYFSETQRNKGNFPGRFSGRQFSNSRSEMNVSTLELGDSALYLCASSLRGNYGYTFGSGTRLTVV.